One and the same sample provided the 20 T cell receptor beta chains below, sequenced in a study of OX40 agonist ivuxolimab in advanced cancers. Method: immunoSEQ multiplex PCR; TCRdb's copy keeps in-frame clones and lacks some. The sample consists of tens of thousands of clones, 80% to 95% of them appearing once. Source: CD4+ or CD8+ T cells sorted from blood, taken in a trial of the OX40 agonist ivuxolimab. These receptors came from an adult with an advanced solid tumor such as melanoma, head and neck, liver or kidney cancer.

The chain employs TRBV4-2 and TRBJ2-7, with 8 bases that match TRBD2. The CDR3 contains 14 residues. V shed 1 base, J shed 7 bases, and the junction held 6 bases outside the gene matches. Germline CDR1 LGHNA, CDR2 YNFKEQ. DNA of the CDR3: TGTGCCAGCAGCCAAGGCGGACTAGCTGGTGAGCAGTACTTC. Protein: CASSQGGLAGEQYF.

The rearrangement uses TRBV14 and TRBJ2-7; D possibly matches TRBD1 or TRBD2 (6 bases each). Germline CDR1 SGHDN, CDR2 FVKESK. This CDR3 is built from 13 residues. V was shortened by 8 bases and J by 2 bases, with 13 bases between the two germline ends. CDR3 sequence reads: CASAVEGAYEQYF. CDR3 in DNA: TGTGCCAGCGCTGTGGAGGGGGCCTACGAGCAGTACTTC.

The CDR3, as DNA: TGTGCCAGCAGCAACCTAGCGGGAGTGAATGAGCAGTTCTTC. Its protein product is CASSNLAGVNEQFF. The chain combines TRBV27 with TRBJ2-1, with 10 bases that match TRBD2. CDR3 length equals 14 residues. Germline CDR1 is MNHEY and CDR2 is SMNVEV (reference sequence). V shed 6 bases, J shed 7 bases, and the junction held 6 bases outside the gene matches.

The chain links TRBV4-2 to TRBJ2-7, with TRBD1 matching 12 bases. Germline-derived CDR1 and CDR2 are LGHNA and YNFKEQ. The V segment lost 4 bases and the J segment 6 bases; nucleotides outside the gene matches: 7. This CDR3 comprises 15 residues. CDR3 in amino acids: CASSPNLGQGAEQYF. The CDR3 DNA reads as TGTGCCAGCAGCCCTAACTTGGGACAGGGGGCCGAGCAGTACTTC.

The chain has TRBV19 and TRBJ1-4; D unresolved. Trimming stripped 5 bases from V and 4 bases from J, with 11 bases between. This CDR3 is built from 14 residues. CDR1 is LNHDA, CDR2 SQIVND, per germline (reference sequence). The CDR3 DNA reads TGTGCCAGTAGTCCAGGCATGGGTAATGAAAAACTGTTTTTT. Amino acids: CASSPGMGNEKLFF.

V gene TRBV5-6 combines with J gene TRBJ2-7, with no clear D. The CDR3 has 12 amino acids. V dropped 7 bases and J dropped 6 bases, with 14 bases sitting between them. Germline values: CDR1 SGHDT, CDR2 YYEEEE. The CDR3 protein is CASYTLSGEQYF. The CDR3 DNA sequence: TGTGCCAGCTATACCCTGTCGGGCGAGCAGTACTTC.

This clone is a singleton in its sample. The gene calls are TRBV25-1 and TRBJ2-5; D not certain. This CDR3 region has 17 residues. Germline V gene lookup returns CDR1 MGHDK and CDR2 SYGVNS. V was clipped by 3 bases and J by 2 bases, with 19 bases between them. The CDR3 DNA follows: TGTGCCAGCAGTGACCCCATTATTAGTACCCTACAAGAGACCCAGTACTTC. Residues: CASSDPIISTLQETQYF.

The chain couples TRBV29-1 to TRBJ2-5; D call uncertain. Germline V lookup: CDR1 SQVTM, CDR2 ANQGSEA. The ends were cut back, 5 bases at V and 5 bases at J, with 6 bases in the middle. The CDR3 covers 10 residues. The CDR3 sequence is CSVSEETQYF. Here the CDR3 DNA reads TGCAGCGTTTCGGAGGAGACCCAGTACTTC. The complete variable domain, with remaining parts taken from reference TRBV29-1 and TRBJ2-5, reads SAVISQKPSRDICQRGTSLTIQCQVDSQVTMMFWYRQQPGQSLTLIATANQGSEATYESGFVIDKFPISRPNLTFSTLTVSNMSPEDSSIYLCSVSEETQYFGPGTRLLVL.

The V and J genes are TRBV19 and TRBJ2-7, with D perhaps matching TRBD1 or TRBD2 (5 bases each). The germline gives CDR1 LNHDA, CDR2 SQIVND (reference sequence). V was trimmed by 8 bases and J by 4 bases, leaving 15 bases between them. The length of the CDR3 is 13 residues. CDR3: CASGTGTAYEQYF. In DNA form, the CDR3 reads TGTGCCAGTGGGACCGGGACGGCATACGAGCAGTACTTC.

The rearrangement joins TRBV28 to TRBJ2-2, with a possible D match to TRBD2 (5 bases). Trimming removed 1 base from V and 0 bases from J, with 9 bases in between. This CDR3 has 16 residues. Germline loops: CDR1 MDHEN, CDR2 SYDVKM. This CDR3 is CASSLSAGSNTGELFF. The CDR3 coding sequence is TGTGCCAGCAGTTTATCCGCGGGCTCGAACACCGGGGAGCTGTTTTTT.

V usage is TRBV27 and J usage is TRBJ2-7; no clear D. The CDR3 covers 18 residues. V lost 5 bases to trimming and J lost 3 bases, with 26 bases between them. Looked up from germline, CDR1 is MNHEY and CDR2 is SMNVEV (reference sequence). Written as DNA, the CDR3 is TGTGCCAGCAGTCCACTACCCTCGTCAGCGAACCCTCACTACGAGCAGTACTTC. This sequence encodes CASSPLPSSANPHYEQYF.

The gene calls are TRBV27 and TRBJ2-5, with 9 bases fitting TRBD2. The CDR3 covers 16 residues. Trimming took 0 bases from V and 1 from J; bases not matched to a gene: 3. Germline assignment: CDR1 MNHEY and CDR2 SMNVEV (reference sequence). The CDR3 sequence is CASSLSASGTQETQYF. CDR3 DNA sequence: TGTGCCAGCAGTTTATCGGCTAGCGGGACCCAAGAGACCCAGTACTTC.

This clone was counted once. The V call is TRBV4-2, the J call TRBJ1-1, with a weak D call TRBD1 (5 bases). CDR1 is LGHNA, CDR2 YNFKEQ, per germline. V lost 4 bases and J 2 bases, leaving 11 bases between the germline ends. The CDR3 consists of 14 residues. CDR3 DNA sequence: TGTGCCAGCAGCCGGGGGACCGCCAACACTGAAGCTTTCTTT. Its translation: CASSRGTANTEAFF.

This chain uses TRBV5-4 with TRBJ2-1, with 11 bases aligning to TRBD2. V trimming: 0 bases; J trimming: 7 bases; junction bases outside the gene matches: 3. From germline, CDR1 is SGHNT and CDR2 YYREEE (reference sequence). This CDR3 is 15 amino acids long. CDR3 sequence (DNA): TGTGCCAGCAGCTTGGGGGGACTAGCGGATAATGAGCAGTTCTTC. As protein: CASSLGGLADNEQFF. Variable domain in full (rest from reference TRBV5-4 and TRBJ2-1): ETGVTQSPTHLIKTRGQQVTLRCSSQSGHNTVSWYQQALGQGPQFIFQYYREEENGRGNFPPRFSGLQFPNYSSELNVNALELDDSALYLCASSLGGLADNEQFFGPGTRLTVL.

The chain links TRBV29-1 to TRBJ2-2; D gene uncertain. CDR3 length equals 13 residues. CDR1 SQVTM and CDR2 ANQGSEA come from the germline V gene. The germline V and J ends were trimmed by 5 bases and 4 bases, with 11 bases remaining between them. The chain's CDR3 is CSVPGEGTGELFF. The CDR3, as DNA: TGCAGCGTTCCAGGAGAAGGCACCGGGGAGCTGTTTTTT.

The V call is TRBV7-2, the J call TRBJ1-4; D not certain. Germline V gene data show CDR1 as SGHTA and CDR2 as FQGNSA. The V and J ends lost 1 base and 8 bases respectively, with 14 bases between them. This CDR3 is 15 amino acids long. The chain's CDR3 is CASSLGERLEEKLFF. The CDR3 DNA is TGTGCCAGCAGCTTAGGTGAAAGGTTGGAAGAAAAACTGTTTTTT.

This clone was found a few times. This chain connects TRBV7-9 to TRBJ1-2; 7 bases are a match to TRBD1. The CDR3 length is 14 residues. Germline CDR1 SEHNR, CDR2 FQNEAQ (reference sequence). J lost 2 bases, V lost 2 bases, and 2 bases had no gene match. DNA of the CDR3: TGTGCCAGCAGCTTAACAGGGGCGAACTATGGCTACACCTTC. Translated, it gives CASSLTGANYGYTF.

V is TRBV4-1 and J is TRBJ1-2, with 7 bases that match TRBD1. Germline trimming cut 3 bases from V and 3 bases from J; bases unmatched to any gene: 7. CDR3 length: 15 residues. Germline CDR1 reads MGHRA; CDR2 reads YSYEKL. The CDR3 DNA reads as TGCGCCAGCAGCCAGGACGACAGGGAGTACTATGGCTACACCTTC. It specifies CASSQDDREYYGYTF.

The chain is built from TRBV7-9 and TRBJ2-5, with D perhaps being TRBD1 or TRBD2 (5 bases each). From germline, CDR1 is SEHNR and CDR2 FQNEAQ (reference sequence). The CDR3 runs 14 residues. The V end was cut by 11 bases, the J end by 2 bases, with 18 bases between. CDR3 DNA sequence: TGTGCCGTCTGGGGGAGACACAGTCAAGAGACCCAGTACTTC. This codes for CAVWGRHSQETQYF.

V gene TRBV28 combines with J gene TRBJ1-1, with D uncertain. Per the germline V gene, CDR1 is MDHEN and CDR2 is SYDVKM. This CDR3 contains 11 residues. Trimming removed 8 bases from V and 3 bases from J, with 7 bases in between. In DNA form, the CDR3 reads TGTGCCAGCGAGGGATACACTGAAGCTTTCTTT. Protein: CASEGYTEAFF.